These 27 T cell receptor beta chains originate from one sample sequenced in a study of blood T cell repertoires in COVID-19. Repertoires were generated with immunoSEQ multiplex PCR, while TCRdb's copy carries only in-frame clones and drops some. There are under 150,000 clones in the sample; roughly 86% occur only once, and 10% lies in the top ten. Sequenced material: peripheral blood. The receptors were sampled from a man aged 50 or older with active or convalescent COVID-19.

This chain joins TRBV6-5 and TRBJ1-1; 7 bases are shared with TRBD1. The CDR3 sequence is 15 residues long. CDR1 MNHEY and CDR2 SVGAGI come from the germline V gene. V was clipped by 0 bases and J by 0 bases; unmatched bases: 1. This CDR3 reads CASSYSDRMNTEAFF. Here the CDR3 DNA reads TGTGCCAGCAGTTACTCGGACAGGATGAACACTGAAGCTTTCTTT.

The rearrangement uses TRBV28 and TRBJ1-5; D not certain. CDR1 is MDHEN, CDR2 SYDVKM, per germline. The CDR3 spans 13 residues. V lost 6 bases and J 4 bases, leaving 10 bases between the germline ends. CDR3 sequence reads: CASSTGGNQPQHF. The CDR3 region has the DNA TGTGCCAGCAGCACCGGAGGGAATCAGCCCCAGCATTTT.

The rearrangement links TRBV5-6 to TRBJ2-7; possibly TRBD1 for D (5 bases). Trimming removed 4 bases at V and 2 bases at J, with 10 bases between. The germline CDR1 and CDR2 sequences are SGHDT and YYEEEE. The CDR3 runs to 13 residues. The CDR3 here is CASSLDSTYEQYF. In DNA form, the CDR3 reads TGTGCCAGCAGCCTCGACAGTACCTACGAGCAGTACTTC. Variable domain in full (rest from reference TRBV5-6 and TRBJ2-7): DAGVTQSPTHLIKTRGQQVTLRCSPKSGHDTVSWYQQALGQGPQFIFQYYEEEERQRGNFPDRFSGHQFPNYSSELNVNALLLGDSALYLCASSLDSTYEQYFGPGTRLTVT.

The V call is TRBV7-2, the J call TRBJ2-1, with 7 bases aligning to TRBD1. The CDR3 has 13 amino acids. Losses at the gene ends were 5 bases for V and 8 bases for J; bases not matched to a gene: 6. The V gene's germline CDR1 is SGHTA and CDR2 FQGNSA. CDR3 amino acids: CASSPDRAYEQFF. DNA for the CDR3: TGTGCCAGCAGCCCCGACAGGGCGTATGAGCAGTTCTTC.

This clone was detected once. The chain combines TRBV28 with TRBJ1-1; possibly TRBD1 for D (6 bases). Per the germline V gene, CDR1 is MDHEN and CDR2 is SYDVKM. Trimming pared 8 bases from V and 1 base from J, leaving 17 bases between. CDR3 size: 15 residues. The CDR3: CASFEPRGGNTEAFF. CDR3 bases: TGTGCCAGCTTTGAGCCAAGGGGGGGGAACACTGAAGCTTTCTTT.

This clone has only one observation. This sequence joins TRBV6-2 or TRBV6-3 and TRBJ1-2, with D possibly matching TRBD1 (6 bases). CDR3 length equals 16 residues. CDR1 MNHEY and CDR2 SVGEGT come from the germline V gene. V was cut by 5 bases and J by 7 bases, with 23 bases left in between. DNA of the CDR3: TGTGCCAGCAGTAAAGGGTTGAAGGGGGAACTGGCTGGCTACACCTTC. This gives the protein CASSKGLKGELAGYTF.

The table lists this clone with a count of one. The chain has TRBV10-3 and TRBJ1-1; D is perhaps TRBD1 (5 bases). CDR1 is ENHRY, CDR2 SYGVKD, per germline. The CDR3 runs to 17 residues. Deletions cut 1 base from V and 0 bases from J, with 15 bases between. DNA for the CDR3: TGTGCCATCAGTGAGTACGGTACAGGCCTACTGAACACTGAAGCTTTCTTT. This gives the protein CAISEYGTGLLNTEAFF.

The chain couples TRBV28 to TRBJ2-2; 8 nucleotides line up with TRBD1. In germline, CDR1 is MDHEN, CDR2 SYDVKM. V lost 6 bases to trimming and J lost 7 bases; unmatched junction nucleotides: 16. The length of the CDR3 is 17 residues. The CDR3 DNA reads as TGTGCCAGCAGCCCTGTTGCGTCAGGGGGCATCGTCGGGGAGCTGTTTTTT. It codes for CASSPVASGGIVGELFF.

V gene TRBV20-1 combines with J gene TRBJ2-7; 7 positions match TRBD2. CDR1 is DFQATT, CDR2 SNEGSKA, per germline (reference sequence). The CDR3 is 11 residues long. This CDR3 reads CRTASGYEQYF. As DNA, the CDR3 is TGCAGAACAGCTAGCGGCTACGAGCAGTACTTC.

The rearrangement joins TRBV7-2 to TRBJ2-2; 7 bases are a match to TRBD1. The CDR3 runs 14 residues. In germline, CDR1 is SGHTA, CDR2 FQGNSA. Trimming removed 5 bases from V and 4 bases from J; junction bases left unmatched: 4. CDR3 loop: CASSRRQGTGELFF. CDR3 bases: TGTGCCAGCAGCAGAAGACAGGGCACCGGGGAGCTGTTTTTT.

This chain connects TRBV18 to TRBJ2-7, with TRBD1 matching over 9 bases. V shed 5 bases and J 2 bases; nucleotides not matched to a gene: 4. The CDR3 loop spans 14 amino acids. Germline-derived CDR1 and CDR2 are KGHSH and LQKENI. For the CDR3, the DNA is TGTGCCAGCTCATCGGGACAGGGAGCCTACGAGCAGTACTTC. Encoded protein: CASSSGQGAYEQYF.

This chain connects TRBV6-5 to TRBJ1-3; D gene unclear. Germline V lookup: CDR1 MNHEY, CDR2 SVGAGI. The ends were cut back, 2 bases at V and 2 bases at J, with 7 bases in the middle. There are 14 residues in the CDR3. CDR3 amino acids: CASSYREAGNTIYF. CDR3 coding DNA: TGTGCCAGCAGTTACAGGGAGGCTGGAAACACCATATATTTT.

The chain recombines TRBV25-1 with TRBJ1-2; no definite D call. There are 16 residues in the CDR3. The V gene lost 5 bases and the J gene lost 4 bases, with 20 bases spanning the gap. The germline V gene has CDR1 MGHDK and CDR2 SYGVNS. The DNA for the CDR3 is TGTGCCAGCAGTCCACCCTCCTCAGGCCTGTCCTATGGCTACACCTTC. The encoded protein is CASSPPSSGLSYGYTF.

The rearrangement joins TRBV5-1 to TRBJ2-5, with 11 bases aligning to TRBD2. The CDR3 is 16 amino acids. After removal of 0 bases from V and 8 bases from J, the junction contained 9 bases not matched to a gene. Germline CDR1 is SGHRS and CDR2 is YFSETQ. In DNA, the CDR3 is TGCGCCAGCAGCTTGGCCAGAGTAGCGGGAGGGTCAACCCAGTACTTC. It translates to CASSLARVAGGSTQYF. The variable domain in full, with the rest retrieved from reference TRBV5-1 and TRBJ2-5, is KAGVTQTPRYLIKTRGQQVTLSCSPISGHRSVSWYQQTPGQGLQFLFEYFSETQRNKGNFPGRFSGRQFSNSRSEMNVSTLELGDSALYLCASSLARVAGGSTQYFGPGTRLLVL.

The chain couples TRBV6-5 to TRBJ1-5; weak D call: TRBD1 (5 bases). Germline V gene sequence: CDR1 MNHEY, CDR2 SVGAGI. V was shortened by 5 bases and J by 4 bases, with 12 bases between the two germline ends. CDR3 size: 14 residues. The CDR3 coding sequence is TGTGCCAGCAGTACCCAGGGAAGGAATCAGCCCCAGCATTTT. This encodes CASSTQGRNQPQHF.

The V and J genes are TRBV7-8 and TRBJ1-1; no clear D gene. Trimming took 1 base from V and 1 from J, leaving 4 bases between them. Germline V gene lookup returns CDR1 SGHVS and CDR2 FQNEAQ. The CDR3 covers 13 residues. The DNA of the CDR3 is TGTGCCAGCAGCTTAGGAGAGAACACTGAAGCTTTCTTT. Translation: CASSLGENTEAFF.

The V gene is TRBV19, the J gene TRBJ1-4; the D gene is possibly TRBD1 (5 bases). Deletions cut 7 bases from V and 5 bases from J, with 14 bases between. Germline V gene data show CDR1 as LNHDA and CDR2 as SQIVND (reference sequence). The CDR3 has 14 residues. CDR3 in amino acids: CASTLGGRNEKLFF. For the CDR3, the DNA is TGTGCCAGTACCCTCGGGGGACGGAATGAAAAACTGTTTTTT.

V gene TRBV21-1 combines with J gene TRBJ2-1; the DNA was not used to check the table's D call, TRBD2. TRBV21-1 counts as a pseudogene. This CDR3 has 15 residues. CDR3 sequence: CASSATGSLNGEQFF. In DNA, the CDR3 is TGTGCCAGCAGCGCGACGGGATCCCTCAATGGTGAGCAGTTCTTC.

The chain joins TRBV6-6 to TRBJ2-5; no firm D call. CDR1 and CDR2 (germline): MNHNY, SVGAGI (reference sequence). The CDR3 covers 13 residues. Trimming removed 4 bases at V and 0 bases at J, with 6 bases between. The CDR3 nucleotides are TGTGCCAGCAGTTTAAATAACCAAGAGACCCAGTACTTC. Translating it yields CASSLNNQETQYF.

The rearrangement joins TRBV30 to TRBJ1-5, with 7 bases matching TRBD1. The CDR3 runs 14 residues. Germline values: CDR1 GTSNPN, CDR2 SVGIG (reference sequence). V lost 3 bases and J lost 4; bases outside the gene matches: 6. The CDR3 DNA reads TGTGCCTGGAGCCGGACAGGAGTAAATCAGCCCCAGCATTTT. Translation gives CAWSRTGVNQPQHF.

This clone was recorded only once. The rearrangement joins TRBV10-3 to TRBJ1-1; D is possibly TRBD1 (6 bases). The CDR3 is 15 amino acids. V shed 2 bases and J shed 10 bases, with 20 bases lying between them. Germline CDR1 reads ENHRY; CDR2 reads SYGVKD. CDR3 in amino acids: CAISEALSATGRAFF. The DNA for the CDR3 is TGTGCCATCAGTGAGGCCCTATCGGCAACAGGGCGAGCTTTCTTT.

The chain links TRBV7-9 to TRBJ1-3, with TRBD1 as a possible D gene (5 bases). The germline V gene has CDR1 SEHNR and CDR2 FQNEAQ (reference sequence). Trimming took 4 bases from V and 4 from J, leaving 14 bases between them. The CDR3 extends over 15 amino acids. CDR3 sequence: CASSSGTGGGNTIYF. CDR3 DNA: TGTGCCAGCAGCTCAGGGACTGGAGGCGGAAACACCATATATTTT.

The chain carries TRBV30 and TRBJ1-2; 11 bases map to TRBD1. There are 14 residues in the CDR3. Trimming at V came to 1 base and at J to 4 bases, leaving 2 bases not matched to a gene. Germline CDR1 GTSNPN, CDR2 SVGIG (reference sequence). CDR3 loop: CAWSAGTGGYGYTF. The CDR3 coding sequence is TGTGCCTGGAGTGCCGGGACAGGGGGCTATGGCTACACCTTC.

The V call is TRBV5-6, the J call TRBJ1-2; TRBD1 matches at 9 bases. Germline V gene data show CDR1 as SGHDT and CDR2 as YYEEEE. V lost 4 bases to trimming and J lost 4 bases; unmatched junction nucleotides: 17. CDR3 length: 18 amino acids. The CDR3 DNA reads as TGTGCCAGCAGCCAATACCCGGGACAGGGCCGTCCTGGCTATGGCTACACCTTC. Translating gives CASSQYPGQGRPGYGYTF.

This clone has a single count. The chain employs TRBV6-6 and TRBJ2-1; tentative D call: TRBD2 (6 bases). CDR1 and CDR2 from the germline V gene are MNHNY and SVGAGI (reference sequence). The V end lost 6 bases, the J end lost 7 bases, and 19 bases lay between the germline ends. The CDR3 loop spans 15 amino acids. The CDR3 here is CASRKTGTGSNEQFF. CDR3 sequence (DNA): TGTGCCAGCAGGAAAACCGGGACTGGCTCGAATGAGCAGTTCTTC.

V is TRBV7-9 and J is TRBJ1-2, with D maybe TRBD1 (5 bases). In germline, CDR1 is SEHNR, CDR2 FQNEAQ (reference sequence). CDR3 length: 16 residues. V was pared by 1 base and J by 4 bases, with 16 bases between. CDR3 nucleotides: TGTGCCAGCAGCTTAGTCCCCACCGACAGCCTCTATGGCTACACCTTC. It encodes CASSLVPTDSLYGYTF.

The V call is TRBV28, the J call TRBJ1-1, with D possibly being TRBD1 (5 bases). Germline V lookup: CDR1 MDHEN, CDR2 SYDVKM. V lost 2 bases and J lost 4, with 14 bases in between. This CDR3 is 15 amino acids long. The CDR3 loop reads CASSLGGDWGTEAFF. The CDR3 region has the DNA TGTGCCAGCAGTTTAGGAGGGGATTGGGGCACTGAAGCTTTCTTT.